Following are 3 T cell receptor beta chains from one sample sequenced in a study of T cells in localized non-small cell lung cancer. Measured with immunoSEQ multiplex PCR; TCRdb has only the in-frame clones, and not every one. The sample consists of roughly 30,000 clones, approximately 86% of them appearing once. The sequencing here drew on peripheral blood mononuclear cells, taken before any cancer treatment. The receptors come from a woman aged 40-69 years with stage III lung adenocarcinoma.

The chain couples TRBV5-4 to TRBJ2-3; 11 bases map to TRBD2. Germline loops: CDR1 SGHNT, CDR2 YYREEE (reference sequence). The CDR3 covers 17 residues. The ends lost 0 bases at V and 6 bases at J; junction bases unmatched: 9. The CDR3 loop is CASSLGDLAGGSDTQYF. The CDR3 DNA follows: TGTGCCAGCAGCTTGGGAGACCTAGCGGGGGGTTCGGATACGCAGTATTTT.

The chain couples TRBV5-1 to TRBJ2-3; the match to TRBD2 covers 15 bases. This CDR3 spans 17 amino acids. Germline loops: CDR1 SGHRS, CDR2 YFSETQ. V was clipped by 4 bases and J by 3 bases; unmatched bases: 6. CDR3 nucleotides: TGCGCCAGCAGCCCCGGACTAGCGGGGGGGCTAACAGATACGCAGTATTTT. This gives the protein CASSPGLAGGLTDTQYF.

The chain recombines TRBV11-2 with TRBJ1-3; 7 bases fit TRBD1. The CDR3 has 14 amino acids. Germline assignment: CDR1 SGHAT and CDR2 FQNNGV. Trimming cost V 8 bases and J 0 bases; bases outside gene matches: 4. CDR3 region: CASRGQLSGNTIYF. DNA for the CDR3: TGTGCCAGCCGGGGACAGCTCTCTGGAAACACCATATATTTT.